This is a list of T cell receptor beta chains from one sample in a study of neurological immune-mediated disorders. One entry per CDR3 protein, called by TCRdb with MiXCR from the 5' RACE reads. Here the sample spans tens of thousands of distinct CDR3 sequences, 2.5% to 3% being singletons. The source material was PBMCs. The receptor source for this set is a woman in her 30s with multiple sclerosis. Each CDR3 is given with its conserved first and last residue. D genes are given only for firm matches. Some rows have no size entry. The others give once, few or many, or a class for an expanded clone.

J gene | clone size | V gene | D gene | CDR3 protein | CDR3 DNA
TRBJ1-2 | many | TRBV20-1 | TRBD1 | CSAFSGQAPYGYTF | TGCAGTGCTTTTAGCGGACAGGCTCCTTATGGCTACACCTTC
TRBJ2-7 | many | TRBV4-3 | . | CASSQEILGTGMYEQYF | TGCGCCAGCAGCCAAGAAATTTTAGGTACTGGCATGTACGAGCAGTACTTC
TRBJ1-3 | many | TRBV7-9 | . | CASSRGGDSGNTIYF | TGTGCCAGCAGCCGAGGGGGGGACTCTGGAAACACCATATATTTT
TRBJ2-5 | many | TRBV29-1 | TRBD2 | CSVVGAGGFLETQYF | TGCAGCGTTGTGGGCGCGGGAGGTTTTTTAGAGACCCAGTACTTC
TRBJ2-1 | many | TRBV12-3/TRBV12-4 | . | CASSLVGVTYNEQFF | TGTGCCAGCAGCTTAGTTGGGGTTACCTACAATGAGCAGTTCTTC
TRBJ1-4 | many | TRBV20-1 | TRBD1 | CSARGPGQGEDKLFF | TGCAGTGCTAGAGGGCCCGGACAGGGTGAGGACAAACTGTTTTTT
TRBJ2-1 | many | TRBV29-1 | TRBD1 | CRDRGEGQFF | TGCAGGGACAGGGGCGAGGGGCAGTTCTTC
TRBJ1-1 | many | TRBV12-3/TRBV12-4 | . | CASSSKGNEAFF | TGTGCCAGCAGTTCTAAAGGGAATGAAGCTTTCTTT
TRBJ1-2 | many | TRBV27 | . | CASKKQGYYGYTF | TGTGCCAGCAAGAAACAGGGATACTATGGCTACACCTTC
TRBJ1-2 | many | TRBV5-8 | TRBD1 | CASSLGTGVDYGYTF | TGTGCCAGCAGCTTGGGGACAGGGGTTGACTATGGCTACACCTTC
TRBJ2-1 | many | TRBV12-3/TRBV12-4 | TRBD1 | CASIYRRGGSEQFF | TGTGCCAGCATCTATCGTCGAGGGGGCTCTGAGCAGTTCTTC
TRBJ2-7 | . | TRBV3-1 | TRBD2 | CASSQGSSGIVF | TGTGCCAGCAGCCAAGGGAGTAGCGGGATTGTATTC
TRBJ2-1 | many | TRBV27 | TRBD2 | CASSYLTSGRAHEQFF | TGTGCCAGCAGTTACTTGACTAGCGGGAGAGCACATGAGCAGTTCTTC
TRBJ2-1 | many | TRBV20-1 | . | CSARESRGQFF | TGCAGTGCTAGAGAAAGTCGAGGGCAGTTCTTC
TRBJ2-7 | many | TRBV7-2 | . | CASSLGTSGPSEQYF | TGTGCCAGCAGCTTAGGAACCTCGGGGCCGTCCGAGCAGTACTTC
TRBJ2-1 | many | TRBV12-3/TRBV12-4 | . | CASSGLSGSSYNEQFF | TGTGCCAGCAGTGGACTGAGCGGAAGCTCCTACAATGAGCAGTTCTTC
TRBJ1-2 | many | TRBV12-3/TRBV12-4 | TRBD1 | CASSWTGTPYGYTF | TGTGCCAGCAGCTGGACAGGAACCCCCTATGGCTACACCTTC
TRBJ2-1 | many | TRBV20-1 | . | CSAITRGTNNEQFF | TGCAGTGCTATCACTCGTGGGACCAACAATGAGCAGTTCTTC
TRBJ1-1 | many | TRBV20-1 | . | CSARSTGTSGNTEAFF | TGCAGTGCTAGATCCACAGGGACCTCCGGGAACACTGAAGCTTTCTTT
TRBJ2-7 | many | TRBV29-1 | . | CSVVTDYEQYF | TGCAGCGTTGTCACAGACTACGAGCAGTACTTC
TRBJ2-4 | many | TRBV20-1 | . | CSARALIAKNIQYF | TGCAGTGCCCGGGCCCTAATAGCCAAAAACATTCAGTACTTC
TRBJ1-2 | many | TRBV2 | . | CASSGGQAGHGYTF | TGTGCCAGCAGTGGGGGCCAGGCGGGCCATGGCTACACCTTC
TRBJ2-3 | many | TRBV12-3/TRBV12-4 | . | CASSPGGSTDTQYF | TGTGCCAGCAGTCCTGGGGGGAGCACAGATACGCAGTATTTT
TRBJ2-7 | many | TRBV10-2 | . | CASSEIWSGSHSYEQYF | TGCGCCAGCAGTGAGATCTGGAGCGGGTCGCATTCCTACGAGCAGTACTTC
TRBJ1-4 | many | TRBV27 | . | CASSFLIEINEKLFF | TGTGCCAGCAGTTTCTTGATCGAGATTAATGAAAAACTGTTTTTT
TRBJ2-2 | many | TRBV4-3 | . | CASSQEVIRTTGELFF | TGCGCCAGCAGCCAAGAGGTGATTCGGACCACCGGGGAGCTGTTTTTT
TRBJ2-1 | many | TRBV12-3/TRBV12-4 | . | CASSLIGGVNEQFF | TGTGCCAGCAGTTTAATTGGCGGAGTCAATGAGCAGTTCTTC
TRBJ2-2 | many | TRBV5-6 | TRBD1 | CASSLGQGVTGELFF | TGTGCCAGCAGCTTGGGTCAGGGGGTGACCGGGGAGCTGTTTTTT
TRBJ2-1 | many | TRBV5-1 | . | CASSLGDSHAYNEQFF | TGCGCCAGCAGCTTAGGTGACTCACACGCCTACAATGAGCAGTTCTTC
TRBJ2-3 | many | TRBV7-8 | . | CASRLRSSTDTQYF | TGTGCCAGCAGACTAAGGTCTAGCACAGATACGCAGTATTTT
TRBJ2-5 | many | TRBV10-3 | . | CAISDPQAGETQYF | TGTGCCATCAGTGACCCGCAGGCTGGAGAGACCCAGTACTTC
TRBJ2-2 | many | TRBV24-1 | TRBD2 | CATSDLGAGDTGELFF | TGTGCCACCAGTGATTTAGGGGCGGGAGACACCGGGGAGCTGTTTTTT
TRBJ2-1 | many | TRBV7-2 | TRBD1 | CASSLPGQGAVNEQFF | TGTGCCAGCAGCTTGCCCGGACAGGGGGCTGTCAATGAGCAGTTCTTC
TRBJ1-1 | many | TRBV20-1 | . | CSANHPTGGNTEAFF | TGCAGTGCTAACCACCCGACCGGGGGTAACACTGAAGCTTTCTTT
TRBJ1-1 | many | TRBV29-1 | . | CSVEAGTEAFF | TGCAGCGTTGAAGCGGGCACTGAAGCTTTCTTT
TRBJ2-3 | many | TRBV4-3 | . | CASSQTRVTDTQYF | TGCGCCAGCAGCCAAACCAGGGTTACAGATACGCAGTATTTT
TRBJ2-1 | many | TRBV7-6 | . | CASSSRDLYNEQFF | TGTGCCAGCAGCTCTAGGGACTTATACAATGAGCAGTTCTTC
TRBJ2-2 | many | TRBV6-4 | TRBD2 | CASSGVAGDTGELFF | TGTGCCAGCAGTGGGGTAGCGGGGGACACCGGGGAGCTGTTTTTT
TRBJ2-4 | many | TRBV12-3/TRBV12-4 | . | CASRGLGSAKNIQYF | TGTGCCAGCAGGGGGTTGGGGAGCGCCAAAAACATTCAGTACTTC
TRBJ2-1 | many | TRBV5-1 | TRBD1 | CASSLSRGSSYNEQFF | TGCGCCAGCAGCTTGTCCAGGGGGAGCTCCTACAATGAGCAGTTCTTC
TRBJ1-1 | many | TRBV20-1 | . | CSARVENTEAFF | TGCAGTGCTAGGGTTGAGAACACTGAAGCTTTCTTT
TRBJ2-1 | many | TRBV5-6 | TRBD2 | CASGRTSGIWQFF | TGTGCCAGCGGGAGGACTAGCGGGATTTGGCAGTTCTTC
TRBJ2-1 | many | TRBV6-5 | TRBD2 | CASSYSLPTAGGNEQFF | TGTGCCAGCAGTTACTCCCTCCCAACAGCGGGAGGAAATGAGCAGTTCTTC
TRBJ2-7 | many | TRBV6-1 | . | CASTVGTSYEQYF | TGTGCCAGCACTGTGGGTACGAGTTACGAGCAGTACTTC
TRBJ1-6 | many | TRBV20-1 | . | CSVLGQLYSPLHF | TGCAGTGTTCTCGGACAGCTCTATTCACCCCTCCACTTT